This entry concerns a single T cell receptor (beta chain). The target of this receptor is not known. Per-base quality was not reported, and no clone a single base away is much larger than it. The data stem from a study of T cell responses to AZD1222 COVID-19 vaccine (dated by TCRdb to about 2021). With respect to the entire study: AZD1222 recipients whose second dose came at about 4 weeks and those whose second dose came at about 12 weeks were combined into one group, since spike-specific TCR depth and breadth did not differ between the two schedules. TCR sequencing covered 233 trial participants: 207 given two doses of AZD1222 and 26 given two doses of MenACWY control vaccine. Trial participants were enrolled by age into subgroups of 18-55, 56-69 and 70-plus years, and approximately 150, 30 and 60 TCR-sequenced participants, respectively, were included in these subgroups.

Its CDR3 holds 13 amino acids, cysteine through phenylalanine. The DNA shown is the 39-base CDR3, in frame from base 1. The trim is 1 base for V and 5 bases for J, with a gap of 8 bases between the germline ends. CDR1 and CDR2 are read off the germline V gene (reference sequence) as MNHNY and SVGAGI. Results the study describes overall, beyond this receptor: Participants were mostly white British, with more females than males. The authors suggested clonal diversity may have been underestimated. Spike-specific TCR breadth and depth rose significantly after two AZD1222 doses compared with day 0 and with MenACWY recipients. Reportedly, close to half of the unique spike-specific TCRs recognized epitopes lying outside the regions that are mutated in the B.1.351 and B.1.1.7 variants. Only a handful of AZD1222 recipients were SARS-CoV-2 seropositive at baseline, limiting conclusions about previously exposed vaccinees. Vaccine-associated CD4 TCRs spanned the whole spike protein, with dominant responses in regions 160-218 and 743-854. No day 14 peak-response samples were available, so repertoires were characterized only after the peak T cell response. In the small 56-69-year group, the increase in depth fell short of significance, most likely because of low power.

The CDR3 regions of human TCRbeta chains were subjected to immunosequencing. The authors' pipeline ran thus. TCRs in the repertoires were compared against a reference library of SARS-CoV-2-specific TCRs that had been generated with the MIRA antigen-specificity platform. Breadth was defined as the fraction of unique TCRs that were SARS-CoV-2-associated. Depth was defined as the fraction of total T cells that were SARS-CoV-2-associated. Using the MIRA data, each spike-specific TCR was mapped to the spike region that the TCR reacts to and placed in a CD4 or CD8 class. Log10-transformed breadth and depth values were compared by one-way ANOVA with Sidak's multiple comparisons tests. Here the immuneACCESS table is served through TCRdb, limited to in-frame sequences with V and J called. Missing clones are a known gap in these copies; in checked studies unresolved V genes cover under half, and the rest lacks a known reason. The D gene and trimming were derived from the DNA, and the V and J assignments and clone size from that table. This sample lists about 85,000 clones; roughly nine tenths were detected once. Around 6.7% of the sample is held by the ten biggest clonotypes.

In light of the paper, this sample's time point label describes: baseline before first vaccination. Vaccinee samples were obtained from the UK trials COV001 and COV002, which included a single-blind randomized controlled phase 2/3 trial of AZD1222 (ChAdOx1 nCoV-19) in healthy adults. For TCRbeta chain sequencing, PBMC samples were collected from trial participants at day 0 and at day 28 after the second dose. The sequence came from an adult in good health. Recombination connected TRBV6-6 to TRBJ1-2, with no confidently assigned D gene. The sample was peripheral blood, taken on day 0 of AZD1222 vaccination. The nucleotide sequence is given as TGTGCCAGCAGTTACTTAAATACGTATGGCTACACCTTC. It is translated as CASSYLNTYGYTF.